The 14 T cell receptor beta chains in this list originate from one sample, sequenced in a study of glioma-infiltrating T cells after dendritic cell vaccination. The method was immunoSEQ multiplex PCR; TCRdb's version includes in-frame clones alone and lacks a portion of them. The table lists 95,000 to 110,000 clones, 80% to 90% of them singletons. The input for sequencing was blood, taken before dendritic cell vaccination. The receptor source for this set is a human donor with glioblastoma.

This clone was recorded a few times. The chain is built from TRBV7-8 and TRBJ1-4, with 7 bases aligning to TRBD1. This CDR3 has 14 amino acids. The germline CDR1 and CDR2 sequences are SGHVS and FQNEAQ. V lost 5 bases to trimming and J lost 4 bases; unmatched junction nucleotides: 4. The CDR3 DNA sequence: TGTGCCAGCAGCGGGGGACAGCTTAATGAAAAACTGTTTTTT. The encoded protein is CASSGGQLNEKLFF.

The chain carries TRBV18 and TRBJ2-1, with 8 bases that match TRBD1. The CDR3 sequence is 15 residues long. V trimming: 3 bases; J trimming: 3 bases; junction bases outside the gene matches: 4. From germline, CDR1 is KGHSH and CDR2 LQKENI. In nucleotides, the CDR3 is TGTGCCAGCTCACCGACAGGGGAGTTCTACAATGAGCAGTTCTTC. This sequence encodes CASSPTGEFYNEQFF.

The chain employs TRBV14 and TRBJ1-2; TRBD1 agrees at 11 bases. This CDR3 has 13 amino acids. Germline V gives CDR1 SGHDN, CDR2 FVKESK. V gave up 4 bases and J gave up 7 bases; unmatched junction bases: 2. The CDR3 region has the DNA TGTGCCAGCAGCCGGGACAGGGGGGGTGGCTACACCTTC. Translating gives CASSRDRGGGYTF.

In this sample, this clone turned up a few times. V usage is TRBV9 and J usage is TRBJ2-3; D may be TRBD2 (6 bases). The CDR3 loop spans 16 amino acids. V lost 4 bases to trimming and J lost 0 bases, with 15 bases between them. Germline V CDR1 and CDR2: SGDLS, YYNGEE. CDR3 protein: CASSLGLTSSTDTQYF. In DNA form, the CDR3 reads TGTGCCAGCAGCTTGGGACTGACCTCTAGCACAGATACGCAGTATTTT.

V is TRBV2 and J is TRBJ2-7, with 7 nucleotides matching TRBD1. The CDR3 has 14 amino acids. V was pared by 8 bases and J by 0 bases, with 7 bases of the junction left unmatched. CDR1 is SNHLY and CDR2 is FYNNEI in the germline V gene. For the CDR3, the DNA is TGTGCCAGCGATGACAGGGCCAGCTCCTACGAGCAGTACTTC. Translation: CASDDRASSYEQYF.

The genes are TRBV15 and TRBJ2-1, with a tentative D call TRBD2 (7 bases). The germline V gene encodes CDR1 LNHNV and CDR2 YYDKDF (reference sequence). The ends were cut back, 0 bases at V and 7 bases at J, with 16 bases in the middle. The CDR3 consists of 16 residues. The CDR3 DNA reads TGTGCCACCAGCAGAGACGGAGGGGGGGGCCTAAATGAGCAGTTCTTC. Protein product: CATSRDGGGGLNEQFF.

This clone was seen only once. V usage is TRBV11-3 and J usage is TRBJ2-5, with a possible D match to TRBD2 (7 bases). CDR3 length: 14 residues. Germline CDR1 SGHNT, CDR2 YENEEA. V dropped 5 bases and J dropped 4 bases, with 14 bases sitting between them. The chain's CDR3 is CASSPPGGRETQYF. The CDR3 nucleotides are TGTGCCAGCAGCCCCCCCGGGGGGCGAGAGACCCAGTACTTC. Variable domain in full (rest from reference TRBV11-3 and TRBJ2-5): EAGVVQSPRYKIIEKKQPVAFWCNPISGHNTLYWYLQNLGQGPELLIRYENEEAVDDSQLPKDRFSAERLKGVDSTLKIQPAELGDSAVYLCASSPPGGRETQYFGPGTRLLVL.

This clone has more than one count but fewer than ten. The chain couples TRBV6-1 to TRBJ1-2; D may be TRBD1 (6 bases). Trimming shortened V by 7 bases and J by 2 bases, and 17 bases separated the two germline ends. The CDR3 consists of 15 residues. CDR1 and CDR2 (germline): MNHNS, SASEGT. The CDR3 loop reads CASTKLQQGNYGYTF. The CDR3, as DNA: TGTGCCAGCACCAAATTACAACAGGGAAACTATGGCTACACCTTC.

The chain couples TRBV11-3 to TRBJ2-5, with a weak D call TRBD2 (5 bases). In germline, CDR1 is SGHNT, CDR2 YENEEA. Trimming removed 5 bases at V and 1 base at J, with 11 bases between. This CDR3 is 14 amino acids long. The CDR3 loop reads CASSPDGIQETQYF. CDR3 nucleotides: TGTGCCAGCAGCCCGGACGGGATCCAAGAGACCCAGTACTTC.

J is TRBJ2-3 and V is TRBV10-1; possibly TRBD2 for D (5 bases). Per germline, CDR1 WNHNN and CDR2 SYGVQD (reference sequence). The CDR3 runs to 14 residues. Trimming pared 6 bases from V and 5 bases from J, leaving 15 bases between. The CDR3 is CASRESGPVDTQYF. CDR3 sequence (DNA): TGCGCCAGCAGGGAAAGCGGCCCGGTAGATACGCAGTATTTT.

This clone occurred once. Other DNA sequences in the sample encode the same CDR3. The chain joins TRBV30 to TRBJ2-5, with a possible D match to TRBD2 (6 bases). CDR1 and CDR2 (germline): GTSNPN, SVGIG (reference sequence). CDR3 size: 13 residues. The ends were cut back, 7 bases at V and 1 base at J, with 13 bases in the middle. The CDR3 bases are TGTGCCTCAACCGGGAGAACCCAAGAGACCCAGTACTTC. Translation gives CASTGRTQETQYF.

This clone has more than one count but fewer than ten. The CDR3 sequence is CASSLVSRTGTGYGYTF. The DNA of the CDR3 is TGTGCCAGCAGCTTAGTATCTCGGACAGGGACCGGCTATGGCTACACCTTC. The chain combines TRBV7-9 with TRBJ1-2; 8 nucleotides agree with TRBD1. The CDR3 is made up of 17 amino acids. Germline trimming cut 1 base from V and 4 bases from J; bases unmatched to any gene: 11. Germline V gene data show CDR1 as SEHNR and CDR2 as FQNEAQ (reference sequence).

The V and J genes are TRBV6-1 and TRBJ2-7; 9 nucleotides line up with TRBD1. V shed 6 bases, J shed 2 bases, and the junction held 5 bases outside the gene matches. Germline assignment: CDR1 MNHNS and CDR2 SASEGT. The CDR3 has 14 residues. CDR3 nucleotide sequence: TGTGCCAGCAGCTCGGGACAGGGCCCCTACGAGCAGTACTTC. Its protein is CASSSGQGPYEQYF.

This clone has only one observation. The chain uses TRBV7-9 and TRBJ1-2, with D possibly TRBD1 on 6 matching bases. This CDR3 has 16 residues. Germline CDR1 is SEHNR and CDR2 is FQNEAQ (reference sequence). Deletions cut 0 bases from V and 3 bases from J, with 14 bases between. The CDR3 protein is CASSLAGDIRDYGYTF. The CDR3 nucleotides read TGTGCCAGCAGCTTAGCGGGGGACATTAGGGACTATGGCTACACCTTC.